A selection of T cell receptor beta chains follows, all from one sample in a study of PD-1 blockade in classical Hodgkin lymphoma. This table comes from immunoSEQ multiplex PCR, and its TCRdb copy is limited to in-frame clones, with some not included. Of 45,000 to 55,000 clones listed, around 76% are singletons. The sample here was peripheral blood mononuclear cells (PBMCs), taken before the fourth cycle of nivolumab. These TCRs come from a human donor with classical Hodgkin lymphoma. Both conserved end residues are part of each CDR3. D genes are given only for firm matches. Clone sizes are given selectively: once, few, many, or a class where the clone is expanded.

J gene	clone size	D gene	V gene	CDR3 DNA	CDR3 protein
TRBJ2-2	.	TRBD2	TRBV2	TGTGCCAGCAAAGTCCTAGCGGGAGACACCGGGGAGCTGTTTTTT	CASKVLAGDTGELFF
TRBJ1-3	.	.	TRBV7-2	TGTGCCAGCAGCCGGGACACGTCCTCTGGAAACACCATATATTTT	CASSRDTSSGNTIYF
TRBJ2-1	few	TRBD2	TRBV2	TGTGCCAGCAGTGAAGGGGCGGGAGAAGGGATTGAGCAGTTCTTC	CASSEGAGEGIEQFF
TRBJ2-7	.	TRBD1	TRBV5-1	TGCGCCAGCCGGGACAGCATCTACGAGCAGTACTTC	CASRDSIYEQYF
TRBJ2-7	.	.	TRBV4-3	TGCGCCAGCAGCCAAGAATACGGTATGCGACACCTACACTCCTACGAGCAGTACTTC	CASSQEYGMRHLHSYEQYF
TRBJ1-5	.	TRBD1	TRBV10-3	TGTGCCATCAGTGAGAGGGGACAGGGTGCGGATCAGCCCCAGCATTTT	CAISERGQGADQPQHF
TRBJ1-4	.	.	TRBV7-9	TGTGCCAGCAGCCGGGGGTGGTTTGAAAAACTGTTTTTT	CASSRGWFEKLFF
TRBJ2-5	.	.	TRBV2	TGTGCCAGCAGCCAGGGGAGGGGGCGCGGGGAGACCCAGTACTTC	CASSQGRGRGETQYF
TRBJ2-2	.	.	TRBV4-1	TGCGCCAGCAGCCAAGGGAGCCGGACCGGGGAGCTGTTTTTT	CASSQGSRTGELFF
TRBJ2-7	.	TRBD2	TRBV6-6	TGTGCCAGCAGGGGACTAGCGGGATACGAGCAGTACTTC	CASRGLAGYEQYF
TRBJ2-5	.	.	TRBV28	TGTGCCAGCAGTTTTGTCCTGTCTGTGACCCAGTACTTC	CASSFVLSVTQYF
TRBJ2-1	.	TRBD2	TRBV6-5	TGTGCCAGCACCAGACTAGCGGGAGACAATGAGCAGTTCTTC	CASTRLAGDNEQFF
TRBJ1-2	.	.	TRBV7-2	TGTGCCAGCAGCCCAGGGTACTATGGCTACACCTTC	CASSPGYYGYTF
TRBJ2-3	.	.	TRBV19	TGTGCCAGTAGTACAAGCTCTGCAGGTACGCAGTATTTT	CASSTSSAGTQYF
TRBJ2-1	.	TRBD1	TRBV9	TGTGCCAGCAGCGAGTCCCCGACAGGGCTGAGCAATGAGCAGTTCTTC	CASSESPTGLSNEQFF
TRBJ2-7	.	.	TRBV28	TGTGCCAGCAGTTTAAACGCGGAAATCTACGAGCAGTACTTC	CASSLNAEIYEQYF
TRBJ1-5	.	TRBD1	TRBV7-2	TGTGCCAGCAGCTTAGTACCAGGGGGAGGTCAGCCCCAGCATTTT	CASSLVPGGGQPQHF
TRBJ2-7	.	.	TRBV2	TGTGCCAGCAGTGAAGAGGGGACACCGGGCTTC	CASSEEGTPGF
TRBJ2-7	.	.	TRBV27	TGTGCCAGCAGCCCCGACTACAATTTCTCCTACGAGCAGTACTTC	CASSPDYNFSYEQYF
TRBJ2-2	.	.	TRBV30	TGTGCCTGGAGGGCCCCTGGCAGGACAACCGGGGAGCTGTTTTTT	CAWRAPGRTTGELFF
TRBJ2-3	.	.	TRBV30	TGTGCCTGGAGTGTAGGCTTCCCAGATACGCAGTATTTT	CAWSVGFPDTQYF
TRBJ2-2	.	.	TRBV6-1	TGTGCCAGCATATTAGGACAGACCGGGGAGCTGTTTTTT	CASILGQTGELFF
TRBJ2-2	.	.	TRBV6-6	TGTGCCAGCAGTTACTCTAGGGCTGGGGAGCTGTTTTTT	CASSYSRAGELFF
TRBJ1-2	few	.	TRBV19	TGTGCCAGTAGCCGTCGGGGAGTTAACTATGGCTACACCTTC	CASSRRGVNYGYTF
TRBJ1-5	.	.	TRBV5-1	TGCGCCAGCAGCTTGGGGGGGCCAGGCTACAATCAGCCCCAGCATTTT	CASSLGGPGYNQPQHF
TRBJ2-7	.	.	TRBV28	TGTGCCAGCAGTAGAAGGGGCGAGCAGTACTTC	CASSRRGEQYF
TRBJ2-2	.	.	TRBV6-5	TGTGCCAGCAGGGCAACCGGGGAGCTGTTTTTT	CASRATGELFF
TRBJ2-7	.	TRBD2	TRBV13	TGTGCCAGCAGGTTAGCGGGAGGTACCTACGAGCAGTACTTC	CASRLAGGTYEQYF
TRBJ2-5	once	.	TRBV18	TGTGCCAGCTCACCAGGCGTACAAGAGACCCAGTACTTC	CASSPGVQETQYF
TRBJ2-7	.	.	TRBV29-1	TGCAGCGTTGATGGGGGGCCCGTCTACGAGCAGTACTTC	CSVDGGPVYEQYF
TRBJ2-2	once	TRBD1	TRBV6-6	TGTGCCAGCAGTGCCCGACAGGGTGTGAACACCGGGGAGCTGTTTTTT	CASSARQGVNTGELFF
TRBJ2-3	.	.	TRBV28	TGTGCCAGCAGTCCCATTCCCTTCGGGACAGATACGCAGTATTTT	CASSPIPFGTDTQYF
TRBJ2-5	.	TRBD2	TRBV4-3	TGCGCCAGCAGCCAAGTTTACGGGACTAGCGGGAGACGGAATTGGGAGACCCAGTACTTC	CASSQVYGTSGRRNWETQYF
TRBJ2-3	.	.	TRBV10-3	TGTGCCATCACATTTAGGGAAGCAGATACGCAGTATTTT	CAITFREADTQYF
TRBJ2-7	.	TRBD1	TRBV7-2	TGTGCCAGCAGCGACCGGGACAGGGTGTCCTACGAGCAGTACTTC	CASSDRDRVSYEQYF
TRBJ2-1	.	.	TRBV11-3	TGTGCCAGCAGCTTAGAGTCCAGCGGCCGCAATGAGCAGTTCTTC	CASSLESSGRNEQFF
TRBJ2-7	.	TRBD1	TRBV6-1	TGTGCCAGCAGTGAAGACAGGGGCGGCGAGCAGTACTTC	CASSEDRGGEQYF
TRBJ2-5	.	TRBD2	TRBV5-6	TGTGCCAGCAGCTTGGTTCTAGCGGGAACGGAGACCCAGTACTTC	CASSLVLAGTETQYF
TRBJ2-3	.	.	TRBV7-9	TGTGCCAGCAGCTTACCCGGAGTTCCAGATACGCAGTATTTT	CASSLPGVPDTQYF
TRBJ2-5	.	TRBD2	TRBV5-5	TGTGCCAGCAGCGAGGCGACTAGCGGGGGGGGCCTCCAAGAGACCCAGTACTTC	CASSEATSGGGLQETQYF
TRBJ1-2	.	TRBD1	TRBV19	TGTGCCAGTAGTATCGTTAGGAGGGGGCGATATGGCTACACCTTC	CASSIVRRGRYGYTF
TRBJ2-7	.	TRBD1	TRBV7-9	TGTGCCAGCAGCTTAGTCGGGACAGGAAAACACTACGAGCAGTACTTC	CASSLVGTGKHYEQYF